This TCR beta chain was obtained from a study of blood T cell repertoires in COVID-19 (dated by TCRdb to about 2020). With regard to the full study: The collaborator samples originated in the United States, Italy and Spain and spanned the acute and convalescent phases of COVID-19. Deeply sampled blood TCRbeta repertoires from subjects exposed to, actively infected with, or recovered from COVID-19 were included in the dataset. The material from the prospective study consisted of cDNA or gDNA derived from T cells, B-cell-depleted T cells, or PBMCs. Where available, HLA class I and class II types were taken from metadata supplied by the sample provider and were not determined by assay-based typing. The repertoires were released in a freely available public database meant as a resource for research on the immune response to SARS-CoV-2. The samples were drawn from the first 160 participants of the ongoing ImmuneRACE study and from over a thousand subjects provided by 6 global collaborators. Sample metadata almost always included a de-identified subject ID, COVID-19 status, age in years and sex.

One collaborating source in Seattle enrolled patients during active infection and followed them longitudinally through the course of disease. Whole blood was collected in K2EDTA tubes by collaborating institutions according to the institutions' own protocols. For TCRbeta analysis, collaborator samples were shipped as frozen whole blood, as isolated PBMCs, or as DNA extracted from either sample type. This clone was seen once. The antigen it binds to is not known. Per-base qualities were not stored, and no clone one base away is much larger. TCRbeta CDR3 regions were amplified from genomic DNA by means of the immunoSEQ Assay, a bias-controlled multiplex PCR. As for the original processing: Nucleated cell counts per sample were estimated from amplification of reference gene primers within the assay. To quantify the absolute abundance of each unique TCRbeta CDR3 rearrangement, sequence reads were collapsed and filtered. Productive Simpson clonality was computed per sample as the square root of Simpson's diversity index over productive rearrangements. In TCRdb, the immuneACCESS table is reduced to in-frame sequences with V and J assigned. These tables do not hold every clone; where another copy was compared, an unresolved V gene accounts for under half, and the others remain unexplained. D and trimming were read from the DNA, whereas the V and J calls and clone size are those reported in that table. This sample comprises about 82,000 clones, around four fifths of them detected only once. Just over 35% of the sample lies in the top ten.

V is cut by 2 bases and J by 3 bases, and the space between the germline ends is 8 bases. Counted from cysteine to phenylalanine, this CDR3 has 13 amino acids. The CDR3 DNA has 39 bases and is translated from base 1. Reading the germline V gene gives CDR1 SGHRS and CDR2 YFSETQ. The research as a whole found: The amount of clinical and demographic metadata varied by source and participant and was provided uncurated.

This clonotype was obtained from a man aged 60 to 75 with COVID-19, enrolled during active disease. The chain couples TRBV5-1 to TRBJ2-5, with TRBD1 perhaps the D gene, on 5 matching bases. The sequenced material came from peripheral blood. The nucleotide sequence is TGCGCCAGCAGCTTTACAGGAGAAGAGACCCAGTACTTC. It specifies CASSFTGEETQYF.